Detailed here is one T cell receptor (beta chain). Its specific antigen is unknown. No clone much larger than this one lies a single base away; base qualities are absent. The collaborating institutions used their own protocols to collect whole blood in K2EDTA tubes. For TCRbeta analysis, collaborator samples were shipped as frozen whole blood, as isolated PBMCs, or as DNA extracted from either sample type. The immunoSEQ Assay, a bias-controlled multiplex PCR, was used to amplify TCRbeta CDR3 regions from genomic DNA. On the study's bioinformatics: Within the assay, amplification of reference gene primers was used to estimate how many nucleated cells each sample contained. To quantify the absolute abundance of each unique TCRbeta CDR3 rearrangement, sequence reads were collapsed and filtered. For each sample, productive Simpson clonality was calculated as the square root of Simpson's diversity index over productive rearrangements. Sourced from immuneACCESS, this table was stored by TCRdb with only in-frame sequences that have V and J called. A share of the clones is absent; for the studies checked, an unresolved V gene accounts for under half, and the remainder has no known explanation. The DNA was the basis for D and trimming; V, J and clone size are from that table. This sample holds about 260,000 clones; 65% to 90% were observed only once. Under 2% of the sample is held by the ten biggest clonotypes.

This entry comes from a study of blood T cell repertoires in COVID-19 (TCRdb year 2020). For context, the study as a whole: The collaborator samples originated in the United States, Italy and Spain and spanned the acute and convalescent phases of COVID-19. The material from the prospective study consisted of cDNA or gDNA derived from T cells, B-cell-depleted T cells, or PBMCs. Subjects who had been exposed to COVID-19, were actively infected with it, or had recovered from it provided the deeply sampled blood TCRbeta repertoires that made up the dataset. The repertoires were released in a freely available public database meant as a resource for research on the immune response to SARS-CoV-2. The samples were drawn from two sources: the first 160 participants of the ongoing ImmuneRACE study, and 1,200 or so subjects contributed by 6 global collaborators. A de-identified subject ID, COVID-19 status, age in years and sex were almost always included in the sample metadata. Where available, HLA class I and class II types were taken from metadata supplied by the sample provider and were not determined by assay-based typing. What the study reported, not specific to this receptor: The amount of clinical and demographic metadata varied by source and participant and was provided uncurated.

The CDR3 covers 14 residues, taking in both the cysteine and the phenylalanine. Only CDR3 DNA is held: 42 bases, read in frame from base 1. CDR1 is given as MNHEY and CDR2 as SMNVEV, both from the germline V gene (reference sequence). V loses 2 bases of germline sequence and J loses 2 bases, and the interval between the two ends is 8 bases. Recombination connected TRBV27 to TRBJ2-3, and TRBD1 may be the D gene, going by 5 matching bases. This sequence originates from a man aged 25-45 years with active or convalescent COVID-19. Input material: peripheral blood. For the CDR3, the sequence is CASSLGAATDTQYF. The nucleotide sequence is given as TGTGCCAGCAGTTTAGGGGCCGCCACAGATACGCAGTATTTT.